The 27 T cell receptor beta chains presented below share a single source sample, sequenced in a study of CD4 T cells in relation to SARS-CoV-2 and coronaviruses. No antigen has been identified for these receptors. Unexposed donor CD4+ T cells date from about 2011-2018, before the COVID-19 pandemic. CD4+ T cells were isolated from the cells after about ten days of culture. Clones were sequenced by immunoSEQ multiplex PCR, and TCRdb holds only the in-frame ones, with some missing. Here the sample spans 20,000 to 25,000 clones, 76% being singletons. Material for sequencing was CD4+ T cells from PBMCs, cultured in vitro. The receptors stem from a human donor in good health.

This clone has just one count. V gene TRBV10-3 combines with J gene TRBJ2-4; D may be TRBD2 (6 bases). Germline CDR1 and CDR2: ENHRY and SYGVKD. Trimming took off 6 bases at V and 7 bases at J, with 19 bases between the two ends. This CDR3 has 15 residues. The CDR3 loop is CAISQGEASFNIQYF. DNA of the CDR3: TGTGCCATCAGCCAAGGGGAGGCTAGCTTTAACATTCAGTACTTC.

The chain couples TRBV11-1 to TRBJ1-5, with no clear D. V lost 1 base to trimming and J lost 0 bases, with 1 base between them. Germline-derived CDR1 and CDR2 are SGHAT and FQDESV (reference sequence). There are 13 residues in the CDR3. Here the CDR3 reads CASSLDSNQPQHF. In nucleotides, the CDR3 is TGTGCCAGCAGCTTAGATAGCAATCAGCCCCAGCATTTT.

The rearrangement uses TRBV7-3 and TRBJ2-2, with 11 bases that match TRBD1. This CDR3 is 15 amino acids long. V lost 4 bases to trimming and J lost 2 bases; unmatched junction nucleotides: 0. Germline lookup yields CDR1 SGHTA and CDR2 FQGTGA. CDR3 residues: CASSWTGGNTGELFF. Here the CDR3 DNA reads TGTGCCAGCAGCTGGACAGGGGGCAACACCGGGGAGCTGTTTTTT. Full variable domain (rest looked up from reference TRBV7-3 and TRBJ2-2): GAGVSQTPSNKVTEKGKYVELRCDPISGHTALYWYRQSLGQGPEFLIYFQGTGAADDSGLPNDRFFAVRPEGSVSTLKIQRTERGDSAVYLCASSWTGGNTGELFFGEGSRLTVL.

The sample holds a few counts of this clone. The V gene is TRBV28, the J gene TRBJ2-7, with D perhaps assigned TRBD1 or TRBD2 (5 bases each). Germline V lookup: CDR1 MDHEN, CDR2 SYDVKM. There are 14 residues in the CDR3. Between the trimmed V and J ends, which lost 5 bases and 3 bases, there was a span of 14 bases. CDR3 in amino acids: CASSLRDGFYEQYF. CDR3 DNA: TGTGCCAGCAGTCTCCGGGACGGGTTCTACGAGCAGTACTTC.

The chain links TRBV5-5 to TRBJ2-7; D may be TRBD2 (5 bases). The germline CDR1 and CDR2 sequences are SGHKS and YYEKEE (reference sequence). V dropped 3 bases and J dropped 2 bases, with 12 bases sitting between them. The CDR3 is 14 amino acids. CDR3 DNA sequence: TGTGCCAGCAGCTATGCCCTAGCAGCCTACGAGCAGTACTTC. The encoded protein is CASSYALAAYEQYF.

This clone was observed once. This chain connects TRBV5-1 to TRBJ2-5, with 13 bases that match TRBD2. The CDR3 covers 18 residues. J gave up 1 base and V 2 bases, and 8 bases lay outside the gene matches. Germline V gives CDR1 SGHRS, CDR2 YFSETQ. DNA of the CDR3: TGCGCCAGCAGCTTTACTAGCGGGAGGGCCAGGAGCCAAGAGACCCAGTACTTC. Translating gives CASSFTSGRARSQETQYF.

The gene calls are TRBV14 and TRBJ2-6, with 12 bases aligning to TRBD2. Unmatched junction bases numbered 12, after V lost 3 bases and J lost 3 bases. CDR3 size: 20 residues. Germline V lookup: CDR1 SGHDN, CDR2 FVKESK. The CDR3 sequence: CASSQGVRTSGTSGANVLTF. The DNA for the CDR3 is TGTGCCAGCAGCCAGGGGGTCCGGACTAGCGGGACTAGTGGGGCCAACGTCCTGACTTTC.

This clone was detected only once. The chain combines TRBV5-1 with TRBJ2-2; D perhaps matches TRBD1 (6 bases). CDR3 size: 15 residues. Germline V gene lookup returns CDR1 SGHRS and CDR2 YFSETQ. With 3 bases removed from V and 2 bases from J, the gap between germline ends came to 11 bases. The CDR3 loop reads CASSSSRGNTGELFF. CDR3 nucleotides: TGCGCCAGCAGCTCCAGCAGGGGAAACACCGGGGAGCTGTTTTTT. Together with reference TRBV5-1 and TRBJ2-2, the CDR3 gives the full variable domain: KAGVTQTPRYLIKTRGQQVTLSCSPISGHRSVSWYQQTPGQGLQFLFEYFSETQRNKGNFPGRFSGRQFSNSRSEMNVSTLELGDSALYLCASSSSRGNTGELFFGEGSRLTVL.

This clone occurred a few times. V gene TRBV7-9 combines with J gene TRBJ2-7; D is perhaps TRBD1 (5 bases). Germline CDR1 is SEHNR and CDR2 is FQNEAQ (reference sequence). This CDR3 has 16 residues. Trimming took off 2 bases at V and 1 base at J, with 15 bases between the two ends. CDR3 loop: CASSLTRVLSSYEQYF. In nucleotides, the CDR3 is TGTGCCAGCAGCTTAACCAGGGTTCTTTCGTCCTACGAGCAGTACTTC.

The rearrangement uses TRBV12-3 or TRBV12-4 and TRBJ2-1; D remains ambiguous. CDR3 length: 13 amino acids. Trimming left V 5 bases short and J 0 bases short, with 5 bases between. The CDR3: CASSPPSYNEQFF. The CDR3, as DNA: TGTGCCAGCAGTCCCCCCTCCTACAATGAGCAGTTCTTC.

The chain's CDR3 is CASSQGQGFDEQFF. The DNA of the CDR3 is TGCGCCAGCAGCCAAGGACAGGGTTTCGATGAGCAGTTCTTC. V gene TRBV5-1 combines with J gene TRBJ2-1; 8 nucleotides agree with TRBD1. This CDR3 comprises 14 residues. V trimming: 4 bases; J trimming: 8 bases; junction bases outside the gene matches: 8. From germline, CDR1 is SGHRS and CDR2 YFSETQ.

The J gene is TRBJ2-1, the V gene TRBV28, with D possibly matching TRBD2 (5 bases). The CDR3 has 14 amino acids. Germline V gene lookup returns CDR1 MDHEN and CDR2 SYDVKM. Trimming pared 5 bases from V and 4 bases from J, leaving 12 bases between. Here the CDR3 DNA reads TGTGCCAGCAGTCTCGGACTCAATTACAATGAGCAGTTCTTC. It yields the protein CASSLGLNYNEQFF. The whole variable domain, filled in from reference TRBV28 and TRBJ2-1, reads DVKVTQSSRYLVKRTGEKVFLECVQDMDHENMFWYRQDPGLGLRLIYFSYDVKMKEKGDIPEGYSVSREKKERFSLILESASTNQTSMYLCASSLGLNYNEQFFGPGTRLTVL.

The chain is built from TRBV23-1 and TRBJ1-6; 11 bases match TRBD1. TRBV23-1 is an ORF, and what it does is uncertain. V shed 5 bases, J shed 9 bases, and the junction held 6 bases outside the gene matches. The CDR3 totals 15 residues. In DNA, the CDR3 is TGCGCCAGCAGTACGGACAGGGGGCTGGGTTCACCCCTCCACTTT. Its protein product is CASSTDRGLGSPLHF.

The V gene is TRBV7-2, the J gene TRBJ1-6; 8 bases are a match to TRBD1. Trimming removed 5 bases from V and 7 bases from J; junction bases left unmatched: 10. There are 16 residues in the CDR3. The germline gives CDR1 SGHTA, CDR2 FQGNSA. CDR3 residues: CASSMLPGQVNSPLHF. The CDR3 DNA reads TGTGCCAGCAGCATGCTACCGGGACAGGTGAATTCACCCCTCCACTTT. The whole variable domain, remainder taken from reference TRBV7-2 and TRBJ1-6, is GAGVSQSPSNKVTEKGKDVELRCDPISGHTALYWYRQSLGQGLEFLIYFQGNSAPDKSGLPSDRFSAERTGGSVSTLTIQRTQQEDSAVYLCASSMLPGQVNSPLHFGNGTRLTVT.

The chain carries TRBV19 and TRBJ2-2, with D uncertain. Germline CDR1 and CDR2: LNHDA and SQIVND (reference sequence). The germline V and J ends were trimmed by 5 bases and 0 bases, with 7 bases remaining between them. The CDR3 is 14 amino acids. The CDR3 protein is CASSFLANTGELFF. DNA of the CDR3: TGTGCCAGTAGTTTCCTGGCGAACACCGGGGAGCTGTTTTTT.

CDR3 in amino acids: CASSLVGGSNQPQHF. DNA for the CDR3: TGTGCCAGCAGCTTAGTCGGGGGTAGCAATCAGCCCCAGCATTTT. The chain has TRBV7-8 and TRBJ1-5; possible D gene TRBD1, 5 bases. The CDR3 totals 15 residues. V gave up 1 base and J gave up 0 bases, with 7 bases separating them. Germline CDR1 and CDR2: SGHVS and FQNEAQ.

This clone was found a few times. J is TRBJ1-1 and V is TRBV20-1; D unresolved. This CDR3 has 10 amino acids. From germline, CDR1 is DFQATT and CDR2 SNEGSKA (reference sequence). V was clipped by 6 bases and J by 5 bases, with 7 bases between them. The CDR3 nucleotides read TGCAGTGCGAGTAAGACTGAAGCTTTCTTT. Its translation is CSASKTEAFF.

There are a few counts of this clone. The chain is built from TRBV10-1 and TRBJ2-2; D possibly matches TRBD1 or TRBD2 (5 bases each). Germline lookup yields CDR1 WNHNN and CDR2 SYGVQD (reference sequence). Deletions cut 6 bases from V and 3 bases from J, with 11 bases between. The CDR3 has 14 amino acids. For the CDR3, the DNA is TGCGCCAGCAGGGAGGACACCGACACCGGGGAGCTGTTTTTT. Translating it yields CASREDTDTGELFF.

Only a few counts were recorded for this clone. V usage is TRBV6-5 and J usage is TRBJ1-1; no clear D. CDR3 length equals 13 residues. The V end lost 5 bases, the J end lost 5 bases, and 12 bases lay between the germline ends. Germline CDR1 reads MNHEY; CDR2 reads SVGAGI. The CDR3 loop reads CASSLNSGTEAFF. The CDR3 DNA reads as TGTGCCAGCAGTCTAAATAGCGGGACTGAAGCTTTCTTT.

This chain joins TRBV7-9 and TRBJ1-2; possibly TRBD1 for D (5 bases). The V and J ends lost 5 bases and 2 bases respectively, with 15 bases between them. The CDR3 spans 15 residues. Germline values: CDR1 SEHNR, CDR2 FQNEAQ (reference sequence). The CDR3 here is CASSPGTYVNYGYTF. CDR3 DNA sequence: TGTGCCAGCAGCCCCGGGACTTACGTCAACTATGGCTACACCTTC.

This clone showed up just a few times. The CDR3 region has the DNA TGTGCCAGCAGGGCTAGCGGGAGTTCCCACGAGCAGTACTTC. This gives the protein CASRASGSSHEQYF. The chain uses TRBV14 and TRBJ2-7, with 10 bases aligning to TRBD2. Trimming took 6 bases from V and 5 from J; bases not matched to a gene: 7. Germline lookup yields CDR1 SGHDN and CDR2 FVKESK. The CDR3 sequence is 14 residues long. Drawing the rest from reference TRBV14 and TRBJ2-7, the complete variable domain is EAGVTQFPSHSVIEKGQTVTLRCDPISGHDNLYWYRRVMGKEIKFLLHFVKESKQDESGMPNNRFLAERTGGTYSTLKVQPAELEDSGVYFCASRASGSSHEQYFGPGTRLTVT.

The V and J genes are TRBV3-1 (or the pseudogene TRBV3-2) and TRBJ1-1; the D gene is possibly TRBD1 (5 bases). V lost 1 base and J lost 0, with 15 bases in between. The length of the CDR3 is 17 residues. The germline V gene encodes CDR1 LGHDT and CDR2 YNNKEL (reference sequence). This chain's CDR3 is CASSQASTGGMNTEAFF. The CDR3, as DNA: TGTGCCAGCAGCCAAGCATCAACCGGGGGTATGAACACTGAAGCTTTCTTT.

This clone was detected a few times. CDR3 sequence (DNA): TGTGCCAGCAGCCGGGACAGCATGAACACTGAAGCTTTCTTT. It specifies CASSRDSMNTEAFF. The V and J genes are TRBV5-4 and TRBJ1-1; 7 nucleotides agree with TRBD1. Germline lookup yields CDR1 SGHNT and CDR2 YYREEE (reference sequence). The CDR3 runs 14 residues. J lost 0 bases, V lost 4 bases, and 3 bases had no gene match.

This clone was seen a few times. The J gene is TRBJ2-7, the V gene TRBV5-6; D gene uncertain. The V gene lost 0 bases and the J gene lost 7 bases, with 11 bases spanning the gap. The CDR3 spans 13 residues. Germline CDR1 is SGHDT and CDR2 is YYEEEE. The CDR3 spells CASSLDSRLEQYF. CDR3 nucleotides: TGTGCCAGCAGCTTGGACAGTCGGTTGGAGCAGTACTTC.

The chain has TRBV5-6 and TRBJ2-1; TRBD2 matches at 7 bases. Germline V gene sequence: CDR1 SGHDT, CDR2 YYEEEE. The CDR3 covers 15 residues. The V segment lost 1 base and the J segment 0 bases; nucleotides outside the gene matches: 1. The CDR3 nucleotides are TGTGCCAGCAGCTTGTCGGGGGGCTCCTACAATGAGCAGTTCTTC. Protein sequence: CASSLSGGSYNEQFF.

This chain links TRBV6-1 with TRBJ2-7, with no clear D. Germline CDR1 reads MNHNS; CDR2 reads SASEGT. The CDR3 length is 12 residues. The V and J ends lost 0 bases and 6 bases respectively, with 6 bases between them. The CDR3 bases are TGTGCCAGCAGTGAAGCTAGAGCCGAGCAGTACTTC. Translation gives CASSEARAEQYF.

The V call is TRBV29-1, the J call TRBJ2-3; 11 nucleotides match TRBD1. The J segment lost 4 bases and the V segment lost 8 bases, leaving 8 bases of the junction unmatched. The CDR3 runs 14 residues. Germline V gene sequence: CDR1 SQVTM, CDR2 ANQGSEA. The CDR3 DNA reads TGCAGCTTTGGACAGGGGGCTCGATCAGATACGCAGTATTTT. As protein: CSFGQGARSDTQYF.